Presented here are 19 T cell receptor beta chains from one specimen sequenced in a study of vaccination and CD4 T cells after COVID-19. Treatment given: approximately 10-day PBMC culture with coronavirus spike peptide pools or control peptides (ViraFEST assay). Sequenced with the Oncomine TCR Beta short-read assay was DNA taken from cultured CD4+ T cells. One entry per CDR3 protein results from TCRdb running MiXCR on the PCR reads. The data contain more than 13,000 distinct CDR3 sequences, 20% to 25% of them singletons. The antigens of these receptors remain unknown. The source was CD4+ T cells from blood, cultured in vitro, collected after SARS-CoV-2 vaccination. The receptors originated from a human donor who had recovered from COVID-19.

V is TRBV29-1 and J is TRBJ1-5; 9 bases agree with TRBD1. CDR1 is SQVTM and CDR2 is ANQGSEA in the germline V gene. There are 12 residues in the CDR3. Trimming cost V 4 bases and J 5 bases; bases outside gene matches: 0. The CDR3 loop reads CSVGTGDQPQHF. For the CDR3, the DNA is TGCAGCGTTGGGACAGGGGATCAGCCCCAGCATTTT.

This clonotype was seen more than once but under ten times. The genes are TRBV18 and TRBJ2-3, with D unresolved. The V end lost 5 bases, the J end lost 2 bases, and 8 bases lay between the germline ends. The germline V gene has CDR1 KGHSH and CDR2 LQKENI. The CDR3 is made up of 13 amino acids. This CDR3 reads CASSVGHTDTQYF. CDR3 DNA: TGTGCCAGCTCAGTAGGCCACACAGATACGCAGTATTTT.

This clonotype was seen a few times. The gene calls are TRBV28 and TRBJ1-4, with TRBD1 as a possible D gene (5 bases). Trimming removed 5 bases at V and 6 bases at J, with 16 bases between. The germline CDR1 and CDR2 sequences are MDHEN and SYDVKM. This CDR3 contains 15 residues. In nucleotides, the CDR3 is TGTGCCAGCAGTCTCCGGGGCGTGGGGGATGAAAAACTGTTTTTT. Translation gives CASSLRGVGDEKLFF.

There are a few counts of this clonotype. V gene TRBV7-2 combines with J gene TRBJ2-4; 14 bases are shared with TRBD2. CDR1 and CDR2 (germline): SGHTA, FQGNSA. J lost 7 bases, V lost 5 bases, and 10 bases had no gene match. This CDR3 region has 17 residues. CDR3 coding DNA: TGTGCCAGCAGCACTGGACTAGCGGGGGGATTAGGGAACATTCAGTACTTC. Amino acids: CASSTGLAGGLGNIQYF.

The chain is built from TRBV7-9 and TRBJ2-5, with D possibly being TRBD1 (6 bases). There are 18 residues in the CDR3. Germline assignment: CDR1 SEHNR and CDR2 FQNEAQ (reference sequence). Trimming shortened V by 4 bases and J by 4 bases, and 25 bases separated the two germline ends. CDR3 residues: CASSSGRGQLRDAETQYF. The CDR3 DNA reads TGTGCCAGCAGCTCTGGACGAGGACAGTTGAGGGACGCAGAGACCCAGTACTTC.

The chain employs TRBV10-3 and TRBJ2-7; the match to TRBD2 covers 11 bases. The CDR3 runs to 13 residues. Per germline, CDR1 ENHRY and CDR2 SYGVKD. Trimming cost V 10 bases and J 2 bases; bases outside gene matches: 4. CDR3: CATGTSGAYEQYF. The CDR3 DNA sequence: TGTGCCACCGGGACTAGCGGCGCCTACGAGCAGTACTTC.

V usage is TRBV18 and J usage is TRBJ1-1; no firm D call. The V and J ends lost 3 bases and 1 base respectively, with 12 bases between them. This CDR3 has 15 amino acids. Per the germline V gene, CDR1 is KGHSH and CDR2 is LQKENI. The CDR3 DNA follows: TGTGCCAGCTCACCGGAGAGGAGGACGAACACTGAAGCTTTCTTT. It yields the protein CASSPERRTNTEAFF.

This clonotype was recorded once. The rearrangement uses TRBV24-1 and TRBJ2-1; 10 nucleotides align to TRBD2. Per the germline V gene, CDR1 is KGHDR and CDR2 is SFDVKD. The V segment lost 4 bases and the J segment 0 bases; nucleotides outside the gene matches: 14. The CDR3 is made up of 20 amino acids. CDR3 amino acids: CATSEKPGLAQLFSYNEQFF. The CDR3 DNA sequence: TGTGCCACCAGTGAGAAACCGGGACTAGCGCAACTTTTCTCCTACAATGAGCAGTTCTTC.

The DNA of the CDR3 is TGTGCCACCAGCAGCGTTATCGGGCCTCTCGGAGGGTACAATGAGCAGTTCTTC. Translation: CATSSVIGPLGGYNEQFF. The chain has TRBV15 and TRBJ2-1; D perhaps matches TRBD2 (6 bases). Germline V CDR1 and CDR2: LNHNV, YYDKDF (reference sequence). V lost 3 bases to trimming and J lost 4 bases, with 22 bases between them. The CDR3 consists of 18 residues.

By share, this clonotype counts as medium-sized. The chain recombines TRBV7-2 with TRBJ1-5, with D uncertain. Trimming stripped 1 base from V and 0 bases from J, with 13 bases between. The CDR3 sequence is 17 residues long. CDR1 and CDR2 from the germline V gene are SGHTA and FQGNSA. In DNA form, the CDR3 reads TGTGCCAGCAGCTTAGTGCAGATGTCCGATAGCAATCAGCCCCAGCATTTT. This codes for CASSLVQMSDSNQPQHF.

This clonotype was picked up a small number of times. This rearrangement joins TRBV20-1 to TRBJ2-7; 7 nucleotides line up with TRBD1. With V trimmed by 6 bases and J by 0 bases, 5 bases remained unmatched. Germline-derived CDR1 and CDR2 are DFQATT and SNEGSKA (reference sequence). This CDR3 has 13 amino acids. The CDR3, as DNA: TGCAGTGCCAGACAGGGCCCCTCCTACGAGCAGTACTTC. It encodes CSARQGPSYEQYF.

The chain employs TRBV7-6 and TRBJ2-7, with D possibly being TRBD1 (6 bases). The V end lost 5 bases, the J end lost 5 bases, and 16 bases lay between the germline ends. Germline assignment: CDR1 SGHVS and CDR2 FNYEAQ. The CDR3 spans 14 residues. CDR3 protein: CASSPQTGLNEQYF. CDR3 coding DNA: TGTGCCAGCAGCCCTCAAACAGGGTTAAACGAGCAGTACTTC. The whole variable domain, filled in from reference TRBV7-6 and TRBJ2-7, reads GAGVSQSPRYKVTKRGQDVALRCDPISGHVSLYWYRQALGQGPEFLTYFNYEAQQDKSGLPNDRFSAERPEGSISTLTIQRTEQRDSAMYRCASSPQTGLNEQYFGPGTRLTVT.

This clonotype is large. The genes are TRBV7-3 and TRBJ2-3; a possible D gene is TRBD1 (5 bases). The CDR3 loop spans 17 amino acids. Trimming stripped 5 bases from V and 0 bases from J, with 18 bases between. In germline, CDR1 is SGHTA, CDR2 FQGTGA. The CDR3 DNA follows: TGTGCCAGCAGCCCAGGGCCATTAAGGTCTAGCACAGATACGCAGTATTTT. Protein product: CASSPGPLRSSTDTQYF.

The sample holds a few counts of this clonotype. The chain joins TRBV7-2 to TRBJ2-2, with 14 positions matching TRBD2. This CDR3 spans 17 amino acids. After removal of 2 bases from V and 4 bases from J, the junction contained 3 bases not matched to a gene. Per the germline V gene, CDR1 is SGHTA and CDR2 is FQGNSA. The CDR3 region has the DNA TGTGCCAGCAGCTTATCAGGGACTAGCGGGAGCACCGGGGAGCTGTTTTTT. Protein product: CASSLSGTSGSTGELFF.

In this sample, this clonotype is medium-sized (0.01 to 0.1%). The chain couples TRBV29-1 to TRBJ1-2, with D uncertain. Trimming cost V 1 base and J 0 bases, with 6 bases left between them. The CDR3 is made up of 13 amino acids. CDR1 and CDR2 from the germline V gene are SQVTM and ANQGSEA. This chain's CDR3 is CSVEARTNYGYTF. CDR3 DNA sequence: TGCAGCGTTGAAGCGCGAACTAACTATGGCTACACCTTC.

V is TRBV29-1 and J is TRBJ2-7; no definite D call. CDR1 SQVTM and CDR2 ANQGSEA come from the germline V gene. V dropped 7 bases and J dropped 3 bases, with 10 bases sitting between them. This CDR3 has 11 residues. In nucleotides, the CDR3 is TGCAGCGCAGCCTACTACTACGAGCAGTACTTC. Translating it yields CSAAYYYEQYF.

This chain uses TRBV6-2 or TRBV6-3 with TRBJ2-7; weak D call: TRBD1 (5 bases). From germline, CDR1 is MNHEY and CDR2 SVGEGT. The V end lost 4 bases, the J end lost 5 bases, and 6 bases lay between the germline ends. This CDR3 region has 11 residues. In DNA form, the CDR3 reads TGTGCCAGCAGTTTAGGGGACGAGCAGTACTTC. Protein sequence: CASSLGDEQYF.

The chain employs TRBV20-1 and TRBJ1-2, with D unclear. In germline, CDR1 is DFQATT, CDR2 SNEGSKA (reference sequence). Trimming removed 5 bases at V and 3 bases at J, with 16 bases between. The CDR3 runs 14 residues. The CDR3 protein is CSAGVPGRDYGYTF. The CDR3 DNA reads as TGCAGTGCTGGGGTGCCGGGGAGGGACTATGGCTACACCTTC.

The chain links TRBV6-5 to TRBJ2-3, with TRBD1 identical over 8 bases. The V segment lost 2 bases and the J segment 0 bases; nucleotides outside the gene matches: 7. Germline lookup yields CDR1 MNHEY and CDR2 SVGAGI. The CDR3 sequence is 17 residues long. The CDR3 nucleotides are TGTGCCAGCAGTTACGGGAACAGGGGGGTTAGCACAGATACGCAGTATTTT. Residues: CASSYGNRGVSTDTQYF.